The T cell receptor beta chain under discussion was sequenced for a study of blood T cell repertoires in COVID-19. Comment on this clone: Additional DNA sequences in this sample encode the identical CDR3.

Original analysis: Estimates of nucleated cell counts were drawn from the amplification of reference gene primers. Here immunoSEQ multiplex PCR was the method, and the copy in TCRdb shows in-frame clones only, minus some. D and trimming were read from the DNA, whereas the V and J calls and clone size are those reported in that table. The sample records fewer than 250,000 clones, about 90% being singletons. Residents of 20 to 25 US areas, aged roughly 18 to 90 years, made up the participants. Cohorts were based on clinical histories the participants reported. Input material: PBMCs or T cells enriched from blood (not recorded which). The clonotype was recovered from a woman aged 50 to 60 with acute COVID-19.

The CDR3 nucleotides are TGTGCCAGCAGTCTCACAGGGAGAAATCAGCCCCAGCATTTT. Its protein is CASSLTGRNQPQHF. This chain links TRBV27 with TRBJ1-5, with D possibly TRBD1 on 6 matching bases. The V gene's germline CDR1 is MNHEY and CDR2 SMNVEV (reference sequence). Trimming took 5 bases from V and 4 from J, leaving 12 bases between them. The CDR3 loop spans 14 amino acids.